This is a list of T cell receptor beta chains from one sample in a study of blood T cell repertoires in COVID-19. Libraries were prepared by immunoSEQ multiplex PCR; TCRdb keeps only in-frame clonotypes and omits some of them. There are around 150,000 clones in the sample; 90% occur only once, and about 18% lies in the top ten. Sequenced: peripheral blood. The receptors were gathered from a man between 60 and 75 years old with active or convalescent COVID-19. Each CDR3 is given with its conserved first and last residue. D genes are given only for firm matches. Not every row has a clone size; where given, it reads once, few, many or a size class.

>-|-|TRBJ2-2|TRBV21-1
CASRRGLAPLMVNTGELFF
TGTGCCAGCAGGAGGGGACTAGCTCCTCTCATGGTCAACACCGGGGAGCTGTTTTTT
>-|TRBD1|TRBJ1-5|TRBV19
CASSIGPGQGVTVNSNQPQHF
TGTGCCAGTAGTATAGGACCCGGACAGGGGGTTACCGTAAATAGCAATCAGCCCCAGCATTTT
>-|-|TRBJ2-6|TRBV7-8
CASRLSLDSGANVLTF
TGTGCCAGCAGGCTTTCCTTAGACTCTGGGGCCAACGTCCTGACTTTC
>-|-|TRBJ1-1|TRBV29-1
CSTRTARNTEAFF
TGCAGCACCCGGACAGCAAGAAACACTGAAGCTTTCTTT
>-|TRBD2|TRBJ2-7|TRBV28
CASSGLAGLYEQYF
TGTGCCAGCAGCGGACTAGCGGGGCTGTACGAGCAGTACTTC
>-|TRBD1|TRBJ2-1|TRBV2
CASSFGQGPPYNEQFF
TGTGCCAGCAGCTTCGGACAGGGTCCCCCTTACAATGAGCAGTTCTTC
>-|TRBD2|TRBJ2-1|TRBV6-1
CASSEGLPTYNEQFF
TGTGCCAGCAGTGAGGGACTACCCACTTACAATGAGCAGTTCTTC
>-|-|TRBJ1-6|TRBV2
CASRADIDSPLHF
TGTGCCAGCAGAGCTGACATAGACTCACCCCTCCACTTT
>-|TRBD1|TRBJ2-3|TRBV5-6
CASVKGAWTDTQYF
TGTGCCAGCGTAAAGGGGGCATGGACAGATACGCAGTATTTT
>-|-|TRBJ1-4|TRBV19
CASSLTGRTNEKLFF
TGTGCCAGTAGTTTGACAGGCCGAACTAATGAAAAACTGTTTTTT
>-|TRBD1|TRBJ1-5|TRBV19
CASSEDRGQNQPQHF
TGTGCCAGTAGCGAGGACAGGGGGCAGAATCAGCCCCAGCATTTT
>-|-|TRBJ1-1|TRBV3-1/TRBV3-2
CASSSGLDTEAFF
TGTGCCAGCAGCTCAGGGTTGGACACTGAAGCTTTCTTT
>-|-|TRBJ2-2|TRBV9
CASSLQGSNTGELFF
TGTGCCAGCAGCCTTCAGGGATCGAACACCGGGGAGCTGTTTTTT
>-|-|TRBJ1-1|TRBV6-2/TRBV6-3
CASSYGRRGTEAFF
TGTGCCAGCAGTTACGGCAGAAGAGGCACTGAAGCTTTCTTT
>-|TRBD2|TRBJ2-3|TRBV5-1
CASSSGRAGADTQYF
TGCGCCAGCAGCAGCGGGAGGGCCGGAGCAGATACGCAGTATTTT
>-|-|TRBJ2-2|TRBV6-1
CASSDPDSSNTGELFF
TGTGCCAGCAGTGACCCCGACAGCTCGAACACCGGGGAGCTGTTTTTT
>-|-|TRBJ1-3|TRBV7-9
CASSFYQDSGNTIYF
TGTGCCAGCAGCTTTTACCAGGACTCTGGAAACACCATATATTTT
>-|-|TRBJ1-2|TRBV6-5
CASWDMSYGYTF
TGTGCCAGCTGGGACATGTCCTATGGCTACACCTTC
>-|-|TRBJ1-5|TRBV19
CASWGGAGYSNQPQHF
TGTGCCAGTTGGGGGGGGGCAGGTTATAGCAATCAGCCCCAGCATTTT
>-|-|TRBJ2-3|TRBV11-2
CASSHTDTQYF
TGTGCCAGCAGCCACACGGATACGCAGTATTTT
>-|TRBD1|TRBJ1-1|TRBV7-2
CASRLDRANTEAFF
TGTGCCAGCAGACTCGACAGGGCGAACACTGAAGCTTTCTTT
>-|-|TRBJ1-2|TRBV28
CASSLDSPIPYGYTF
TGTGCCAGCAGTTTAGACAGTCCAATCCCCTATGGCTACACCTTC
>-|-|TRBJ1-1|TRBV11-2
CASSLSYMTEAFF
TGTGCCAGCAGCTTATCCTATATGACTGAAGCTTTCTTT
>-|-|TRBJ1-2|TRBV18
CASSPREGYTF
TGTGCCAGCTCACCTAGGGAGGGCTACACCTTC
>-|TRBD1|TRBJ1-5|TRBV7-6
CASSFDRDQPQHF
TGTGCCAGCAGCTTCGACAGGGATCAGCCCCAGCATTTT
>-|TRBD2|TRBJ2-1|TRBV19
CASSELAGGSYNEQFF
TGTGCCAGTAGTGAACTAGCGGGAGGGTCCTACAATGAGCAGTTCTTC
>-|TRBD1|TRBJ1-1|TRBV3-1/TRBV3-2
CASSQQGVTEAFF
TGTGCCAGCAGCCAACAGGGGGTCACTGAAGCTTTCTTT
>-|-|TRBJ2-5|TRBV9
CASSVVVGGQETQYF
TGTGCCAGCAGCGTAGTGGTAGGCGGACAAGAGACCCAGTACTTC
>-|TRBD2|TRBJ2-7|TRBV3-1/TRBV3-2
CASSPTSGGAYEQYF
TGTGCCAGCAGCCCTACTAGCGGGGGGGCCTACGAGCAGTACTTC
>-|-|TRBJ1-1|TRBV12-3/TRBV12-4
CASSSLGSEAFF
TGTGCCAGCAGTTCCCTGGGGAGTGAAGCTTTCTTT
>-|TRBD1|TRBJ1-2|TRBV5-1
CASSLATTGGADGYTF
TGCGCCAGCAGCTTGGCGACGACAGGGGGCGCCGATGGCTACACCTTC
>-|TRBD1|TRBJ1-5|TRBV27
CASSLVGQGARQPQHF
TGTGCCAGCAGTTTGGTGGGACAGGGGGCGCGTCAGCCCCAGCATTTT
>-|-|TRBJ2-7|TRBV5-1
CASSLVDKTYEQYF
TGCGCCAGCAGCTTGGTCGACAAAACCTACGAGCAGTACTTC
>-|-|TRBJ2-1|TRBV11-2
CASSLRRAESHFNNEQFF
TGTGCCAGCAGCCTAAGGAGGGCCGAGTCCCACTTCAACAATGAGCAGTTCTTC
>-|-|TRBJ1-3|TRBV5-4
CASSLNRGNTIYF
TGTGCCAGCAGCTTGAACAGAGGAAACACCATATATTTT
>-|TRBD2|TRBJ2-2|TRBV18
CASSPERAGATGELFF
TGTGCCAGCTCACCAGAGCGAGCGGGAGCCACCGGGGAGCTGTTTTTT
>once|-|TRBJ1-3|TRBV10-2
CASSDGGSGNTIYF
TGCGCCAGCAGTGATGGCGGCTCTGGAAACACCATATATTTT
>-|-|TRBJ1-1|TRBV5-1
CASSLYYVNTEAFF
TGCGCCAGCAGCCTATACTACGTGAACACTGAAGCTTTCTTT
>-|TRBD2|TRBJ2-1|TRBV27
CASSLFAGVRNEQFF
TGTGCCAGCAGTTTATTTGCGGGAGTTCGAAATGAGCAGTTCTTC
>-|-|TRBJ1-1|TRBV18
CASSREPVMNTEAFF
TGTGCCAGCTCCCGCGAACCGGTGATGAACACTGAAGCTTTCTTT
>-|-|TRBJ2-1|TRBV10-3
CAISGSSDEQFF
TGTGCCATCAGTGGATCCAGCGATGAGCAGTTCTTC
>-|-|TRBJ1-2|TRBV25-1
CASSHADYGYTF
TGTGCCAGCAGTCACGCGGACTATGGCTACACCTTC
>-|-|TRBJ1-4|TRBV7-2
CASSLALTVGNEKLFF
TGTGCCAGCAGCTTAGCCCTGACAGTTGGTAATGAAAAACTGTTTTTT
>-|TRBD1|TRBJ1-1|TRBV2
CASRGQGRNTEAFF
TGTGCCAGCAGGGGACAGGGGCGCAACACTGAAGCTTTCTTT
>-|-|TRBJ1-1|TRBV18
CASSPLMRALENTEAFF
TGTGCCAGCTCACCACTAATGAGGGCTTTAGAGAACACTGAAGCTTTCTTT
>-|TRBD1|TRBJ1-1|TRBV10-1
CASTKDRGTEAFF
TGCGCCAGCACCAAGGACAGGGGAACTGAAGCTTTCTTT
>-|TRBD1|TRBJ2-5|TRBV9
CASSVATRTGGAETQYF
TGTGCCAGCAGCGTAGCTACTCGGACAGGGGGCGCGGAGACCCAGTACTTC
>-|-|TRBJ1-5|TRBV12-3/TRBV12-4
CASSSGREPQHF
TGTGCCAGCAGTTCGGGTCGGGAGCCCCAGCATTTT